This T cell receptor (beta chain) stems from a study of blood T cell repertoires in COVID-19. Study as a whole: COVID-19 samples collected from the United States, Italy and Spain covered acute and convalescent phases.

Participant-reported clinical history was the basis for cohort assignment. Sequencing was performed with immunoSEQ multiplex PCR; in TCRdb, only in-frame clones are kept and a portion is missing. The sample contains fewer than 250,000 clones, roughly 89% of which appear only once. Germline V gene data show CDR1 as MDHEN and CDR2 as SYDVKM. This CDR3 has 12 residues. V dropped 6 bases and J dropped 5 bases, with 10 bases sitting between them. The J gene is TRBJ1-1, the V gene TRBV28; D is unclear. Sample: PBMCs or T cells enriched from blood (not recorded which). This sequence was found in a woman aged 35 to 49 who had recovered from COVID-19. As DNA, the CDR3 is TGTGCCAGCAGCCTCGTCCGTACTGAAGCTTTCTTT. Its translation: CASSLVRTEAFF.